This T cell receptor (beta chain) is drawn from a study of T cell changes during pregnancy in multiple sclerosis. Germline trimming cut 3 bases from V and 6 bases from J; bases unmatched to any gene: 4. From germline, CDR1 is SGHTA and CDR2 FQGNSA. This CDR3 is 14 amino acids long. Profiling relied on immunoSEQ multiplex PCR, and the TCRdb table lists in-frame clones only, not all of them. The repertoire holds about 83,000 clones, with about 91% as singletons. V and J are TRBV7-2 and TRBJ2-7, with 11 bases matching TRBD2. The origin of this receptor is a female donor in good health, serving as a control in a pregnancy study. Some clones in this sample may be carry-over from other donors' samples. The starting material was PBMCs, obtained in the first trimester of pregnancy. CDR3 sequence reads: CASSFSGRGAEQYF. As DNA, the CDR3 is TGTGCCAGCAGCTTTAGCGGGAGGGGCGCCGAGCAGTACTTC.